These 15 T cell receptor beta chains were sequenced from one sample in a study of T cell repertoires in cytomegalovirus infection. TCRdb re-analysed the reads in MiXCR, keeping a single row per CDR3 protein. In the table there are about 460,000 distinct CDR3 sequences, about 11% of which are singletons. The sequenced sample was PBMCs. These TCRs come from a human donor in good health (CMV status not recorded). Some clones in this sample may be carry-over from other donors' samples.

This clonotype was recorded at least ten times. J is TRBJ2-1 and V is TRBV7-9, with TRBD2 identical over 12 bases. The CDR3 covers 19 residues. Germline V gives CDR1 SEHNR, CDR2 FQNEAQ (reference sequence). The ends lost 5 bases at V and 7 bases at J; junction bases unmatched: 18. For the CDR3, the DNA is TGTGCCAGCAGCCTCCCCTCTAGCGGGAGGGCCTTTGGGGGGAATGAGCAGTTCTTC. This translates into CASSLPSSGRAFGGNEQFF.

This clonotype was found many times. The chain recombines TRBV15 with TRBJ1-2; D not certain. The CDR3 runs to 14 residues. Germline assignment: CDR1 LNHNV and CDR2 YYDKDF (reference sequence). V lost 5 bases, J lost 7 bases, and 17 bases lay in between. CDR3 in DNA: TGTGCCACCAGCGTCGGGCGGGGAGAGGGTGGCTACACCTTC. It translates to CATSVGRGEGGYTF.

This clonotype was recorded at least ten times. The chain couples TRBV12-3 or TRBV12-4 to TRBJ1-5; 10 nucleotides match TRBD1. J lost 6 bases, V lost 4 bases, and 15 bases had no gene match. This CDR3 is 18 amino acids long. The CDR3 coding sequence is TGTGCCAGCAGTTCTGGGACAGGGGCAGTGTATGCTAGTCAGCCCCAGCATTTT. Translated, it gives CASSSGTGAVYASQPQHF.

The V and J genes are TRBV2 and TRBJ2-1, with TRBD1 identical over 7 bases. The V segment lost 5 bases and the J segment 4 bases; nucleotides outside the gene matches: 2. Germline assignment: CDR1 SNHLY and CDR2 FYNNEI. CDR3 length equals 13 residues. The CDR3 bases are TGTGCCAGCAGTCCGACAGGGTACAATGAGCAGTTCTTC. Translation: CASSPTGYNEQFF.

This chain connects TRBV2 to TRBJ2-2; either TRBD1 or TRBD2 may fit D (6 bases each). The CDR3 covers 14 residues. From germline, CDR1 is SNHLY and CDR2 FYNNEI. The V and J ends lost 7 bases and 4 bases respectively, with 13 bases between them. Here the CDR3 reads CASTGARSTGELFF. In nucleotides, the CDR3 is TGTGCCAGCACGGGGGCGCGGAGCACCGGGGAGCTGTTTTTT.

This clonotype was found many times. The chain uses TRBV4-1 and TRBJ2-3; D possibly corresponds to TRBD1 (6 bases). Trimming removed 4 bases at V and 0 bases at J, with 14 bases between. The germline gives CDR1 MGHRA, CDR2 YSYEKL. The CDR3 runs 16 residues. In nucleotides, the CDR3 is TGCGCCAGCAGCCCAATTGACAGGTGGAGCACAGATACGCAGTATTTT. This gives the protein CASSPIDRWSTDTQYF.

This clonotype was observed many times. The J gene is TRBJ1-2, the V gene TRBV19; perhaps TRBD1 as D (5 bases). Germline CDR1 is LNHDA and CDR2 is SQIVND (reference sequence). The CDR3 spans 11 residues. The CDR3: CATGDNYGYTF. The CDR3 DNA reads TGTGCTACAGGAGACAACTATGGCTACACCTTC. The full variable domain, completed using reference TRBV19 and TRBJ1-2, is DGGITQSPKYLFRKEGQNVTLSCEQNLNHDAMYWYRQDPGQGLRLIYYSQIVNDFQKGDIAEGYSVSREKKESFPLTVTSAQKNPTAFYLCATGDNYGYTFGSGTRLTVV.

This rearrangement joins TRBV28 to TRBJ2-3, with D perhaps matching TRBD2 (6 bases). V gave up 2 bases and J gave up 8 bases, with 17 bases separating them. The germline V gene encodes CDR1 MDHEN and CDR2 SYDVKM. This CDR3 spans 15 amino acids. The CDR3 sequence: CASSLRLAEEGTQYF. The DNA of the CDR3 is TGTGCCAGCAGTTTAAGATTAGCCGAGGAGGGTACGCAGTATTTT.

Ten or more counts support this clonotype. This rearrangement joins TRBV4-2 to TRBJ2-7; D is possibly TRBD1 (6 bases). CDR3 length: 16 residues. V lost 1 base, J lost 4 bases, and 17 bases lay in between. Germline lookup yields CDR1 LGHNA and CDR2 YNFKEQ. As DNA, the CDR3 is TGTGCCAGCAGCCAAGCCTCCGGGCAGGGGATATACGAGCAGTACTTC. The encoded protein is CASSQASGQGIYEQYF.

The sample holds many counts of this clonotype. The chain employs TRBV7-9 and TRBJ1-6, with a possible D match to TRBD1 (6 bases). Germline values: CDR1 SEHNR, CDR2 FQNEAQ (reference sequence). Trimming left V 1 base short and J 9 bases short, with 13 bases between. The CDR3 consists of 15 residues. In DNA form, the CDR3 reads TGTGCCAGCAGCTTAGGACAGGCGGCAGGTTCACCCCTCCACTTT. It encodes CASSLGQAAGSPLHF.

This clonotype was counted many times. The chain joins TRBV7-9 to TRBJ2-5, with D maybe TRBD1 (6 bases). V lost 5 bases and J lost 2, with 15 bases in between. CDR3 length: 15 residues. Germline V gives CDR1 SEHNR, CDR2 FQNEAQ (reference sequence). The CDR3, as DNA: TGTGCCAGCAGCCCTAGAGGACAGAATCAAGAGACCCAGTACTTC. Protein product: CASSPRGQNQETQYF. The variable domain in full, with the rest retrieved from reference TRBV7-9 and TRBJ2-5, is DTGVSQNPRHKITKRGQNVTFRCDPISEHNRLYWYRQTLGQGPEFLTYFQNEAQLEKSRLLSDRFSAERPKGSFSTLEIQRTEQGDSAMYLCASSPRGQNQETQYFGPGTRLLVL.

This clonotype was observed at least ten times. V usage is TRBV7-9 and J usage is TRBJ2-7; maybe TRBD1 (6 bases). The CDR3 runs to 15 residues. Germline CDR1 and CDR2: SEHNR and FQNEAQ (reference sequence). V lost 7 bases, J lost 6 bases, and 22 bases lay in between. CDR3 coding DNA: TGTGCCAGCACCCGCACAGGGACGATTGCCTCCGAGCAGTACTTC. It codes for CASTRTGTIASEQYF.

This clonotype has ten or more counts. The chain is built from TRBV5-1 and TRBJ1-3, with 9 bases aligning to TRBD1. Trimming cost V 4 bases and J 4 bases; bases outside gene matches: 6. This CDR3 spans 15 amino acids. Germline CDR1 and CDR2: SGHRS and YFSETQ. The CDR3 coding sequence is TGCGCCAGCAGCGCGACAGGGGGTCTCGGAAACACCATATATTTT. This gives the protein CASSATGGLGNTIYF. The full variable domain, rest sourced from reference TRBV5-1 and TRBJ1-3, is KAGVTQTPRYLIKTRGQQVTLSCSPISGHRSVSWYQQTPGQGLQFLFEYFSETQRNKGNFPGRFSGRQFSNSRSEMNVSTLELGDSALYLCASSATGGLGNTIYFGEGSWLTVV.

This clonotype was detected ten times or more. The chain couples TRBV5-1 to TRBJ1-5; maybe TRBD1 (6 bases). V shed 4 bases and J shed 4 bases, with 15 bases lying between them. The CDR3 extends over 15 amino acids. Per the germline V gene, CDR1 is SGHRS and CDR2 is YFSETQ. CDR3 in DNA: TGCGCCAGCAGCCCGGGCGGGACATCTAATCAGCCCCAGCATTTT. This sequence encodes CASSPGGTSNQPQHF.

Remarks on this clonotype: A much larger clone lies a single base off, so this may be a read error. This chain links TRBV12-3 or TRBV12-4 with TRBJ2-5; TRBD1 matches 9 bases. CDR3 length equals 15 residues. CDR3 loop: CANSTGGLSPETQYF. The CDR3 nucleotides read TGTGCCAACAGTACAGGGGGCCTGTCCCCGGAGACCCAGTACTTC.